Following are 20 T cell receptor beta chains from one sample sequenced in a study of Graves' ophthalmopathy and Graves' hyperthyroidism (dated by TCRdb to between 2018 and 2020). These reads were obtained on an Illumina HiSeq 2000. For repertoire sequencing, the TCR beta CDR3 regions were amplified from RNA transcripts. The first round was an RT-PCR using HTBI primers with the Qiagen OneStep RT-PCR kit, and this first round was followed by a second-round multiplex PCR, then size selection and purification. TCRdb trimmed public reads at Q25 via fastp, called clones via MiXCR and kept in-frame beta chains. A single entry per CDR3 protein holds the most common genes and DNA from its merged rows. The sample table holds roughly 700,000 distinct CDR3 sequences, of which approximately 40% were seen once. 44% of the sample is taken by the ten largest. Sequencing was carried out using peripheral blood. The receptor source for this set is an adult man with Graves' ophthalmopathy.

V gene TRBV19 combines with J gene TRBJ1-1, with TRBD1 identical over 11 bases. The junction had 3 bases not matched to a gene; V was cut back by 3 bases and J by 6 bases. Germline CDR1 LNHDA, CDR2 SQIVND (reference sequence). The CDR3 totals 14 residues. The CDR3 nucleotides read TGTGCCAGTAGTATGGACAGGGGGCACGCTGAAGCTTTCTTT. It is translated as CASSMDRGHAEAFF. Supplemented by reference TRBV19 and TRBJ1-1, the full variable domain reads DGGITQSPKYLFRKEGQNVTLSCEQNLNHDAMYWYRQDPGQGLRLIYYSQIVNDFQKGDIAEGYSVSREKKESFPLTVTSAQKNPTAFYLCASSMDRGHAEAFFGQGTRLTVV.

This clonotype has more than one count but fewer than ten. A read error may produce the germline difference seen at one junction end. The V gene is TRBV7-9, the J gene TRBJ1-2; D might be TRBD1 (5 bases). This CDR3 comprises 15 residues. Germline V lookup: CDR1 SEHNR, CDR2 FQNEAQ (reference sequence). CDR3 coding DNA: TGCGCCAGCAGCCAAGCCCCCCAGGGAAACTATGGCTACACCTTC. Its translation: CASSQAPQGNYGYTF.

This clonotype was recorded at least ten times. V gene TRBV7-9 combines with J gene TRBJ2-2; D not resolved. Trimming shortened V by 4 bases and J by 7 bases, and 10 bases separated the two germline ends. Germline CDR1 reads SEHNR; CDR2 reads FQNEAQ (reference sequence). CDR3 size: 13 residues. DNA for the CDR3: TGTGCCAGCAGCTCTTTCATGGGCGGGGAGCTGTTTTTT. Protein: CASSSFMGGELFF.

This clonotype was recorded only once. This chain connects TRBV7-2 to TRBJ1-2; D is undetermined. V shed 5 bases and J shed 3 bases, with 10 bases lying between them. The CDR3 loop spans 13 amino acids. Germline-derived CDR1 and CDR2 are SGHTA and FQGNSA. For the CDR3, the DNA is TGTGCCAGCAGCCAACGGGGATACTATGGCTACACCTTC. Residues: CASSQRGYYGYTF.

V is TRBV3-1 and J is TRBJ2-7; possible D gene TRBD1, 6 bases. The length of the CDR3 is 14 residues. The germline V gene encodes CDR1 LGHDT and CDR2 YNNKEL (reference sequence). The V and J ends lost 1 base and 5 bases respectively, with 12 bases between them. The DNA of the CDR3 is TGTGCCAGCAGCCAAGGGGCAGGGGTGCACGAGCAGTACTTC. Its protein product is CASSQGAGVHEQYF.

The rearrangement uses TRBV7-9 and TRBJ1-1; 10 bases fit TRBD1. After removal of 6 bases from V and 4 bases from J, the junction contained 5 bases not matched to a gene. This CDR3 has 14 amino acids. Germline lookup yields CDR1 SEHNR and CDR2 FQNEAQ (reference sequence). CDR3 coding DNA: TGTGCCAGCAGGCGGGACAGGGGTTCCACTGAAGCTTTCTTT. Translated, it gives CASRRDRGSTEAFF.

This clonotype has only one observation. The chain combines TRBV29-1 with TRBJ1-2, with a possible D match to TRBD1 (5 bases). Germline-derived CDR1 and CDR2 are SQVTM and ANQGSEA. Trimming removed 7 bases from V and 3 bases from J, with 9 bases in between. The length of the CDR3 is 11 residues. The CDR3 bases are TGCAGCGGACAGATAGACTATGGCTACACCTTC. Translating it yields CSGQIDYGYTF.

This clonotype was picked up many times. The V gene is TRBV19, the J gene TRBJ1-5; tentative D call: TRBD1 (5 bases). Trimming removed 7 bases from V and 5 bases from J, with 12 bases in between. Germline V gene lookup returns CDR1 LNHDA and CDR2 SQIVND (reference sequence). There are 13 residues in the CDR3. The CDR3 loop is CASTPRGYQPQHF. The DNA for the CDR3 is TGTGCCAGTACTCCACGGGGGTATCAGCCCCAGCATTTT.

J is TRBJ2-7 and V is TRBV29-1; D is possibly TRBD1 (7 bases). CDR3 length: 12 residues. Germline CDR1 and CDR2: SQVTM and ANQGSEA. The CDR3 reads CSLGRGAHEQYF. The CDR3 nucleotides are TGCAGTTTGGGCAGGGGGGCCCACGAGCAGTACTTC.

This clonotype appeared a few times. V gene TRBV20-1 combines with J gene TRBJ2-7; 8 bases agree with TRBD2. The CDR3 runs 16 residues. Losses at the gene ends were 1 base for V and 5 bases for J; bases not matched to a gene: 13. Germline-derived CDR1 and CDR2 are DFQATT and SNEGSKA (reference sequence). The CDR3 DNA reads as TGCAGTGCTAGAGGGTCGGCGGGAGGTGTGTTGCACGAGCAGTACTTC. Its protein product is CSARGSAGGVLHEQYF.

This clonotype was found many times. The V call is TRBV19, the J call TRBJ1-5, with TRBD1 as a possible D gene (6 bases). This CDR3 has 14 residues. Trimming took off 3 bases at V and 0 bases at J, with 6 bases between the two ends. The germline gives CDR1 LNHDA, CDR2 SQIVND (reference sequence). The DNA for the CDR3 is TGTGCCAGTAGTATCAGGGGTAGCAATCAGCCCCAGCATTTT. It yields the protein CASSIRGSNQPQHF. Together with reference TRBV19 and TRBJ1-5, the CDR3 gives the full variable domain: DGGITQSPKYLFRKEGQNVTLSCEQNLNHDAMYWYRQDPGQGLRLIYYSQIVNDFQKGDIAEGYSVSREKKESFPLTVTSAQKNPTAFYLCASSIRGSNQPQHFGDGTRLSIL.

This clonotype was detected only a few times. The chain carries TRBV5-7 and TRBJ2-7; D is tentatively TRBD1 or TRBD2 (6 bases each). TRBV5-7 is given ORF status, its function remaining uncertain. The CDR3 length is 15 residues. Trimming pared 0 bases from V and 4 bases from J, leaving 14 bases between. As DNA, the CDR3 is TGTGCCAGCAGCTTGGGCGGAGGGGGTGGTTACGAGCAGTACTTC. Its protein product is CASSLGGGGGYEQYF.

The V gene is TRBV14, the J gene TRBJ2-7; D gene ambiguous. This CDR3 has 8 residues. Germline V gives CDR1 SGHDN, CDR2 FVKESK. V lost 6 bases, J lost 10 bases, and 4 bases lay in between. CDR3 nucleotides: TGTGCCAGCAGTCGACAGTACTTC. Translated, it gives CASSRQYF.

Worth noting for this clonotype: One junction end disagrees with the germline gene, perhaps due to a read error. The chain joins TRBV29-1 to TRBJ1-2; the D gene is possibly TRBD1 (6 bases). CDR1 is SQVTM, CDR2 ANQGSEA, per germline. The CDR3 is 13 amino acids. CDR3: CAWSRKGGYGYTF. DNA for the CDR3: TGTGCCTGGAGTCGTAAGGGGGGCTATGGCTACACCTTC.

A few counts support this clonotype. The CDR3 sequence: CASSQDSGPGANVLTF. The CDR3 coding sequence is TGTGCCAGCAGCCAAGATTCAGGCCCTGGGGCCAACGTCCTGACTTTC. The rearrangement joins TRBV7-9 to TRBJ2-6; D is ambiguous. V shed 5 bases and J shed 2 bases, with 13 bases lying between them. The germline V gene has CDR1 SEHNR and CDR2 FQNEAQ (reference sequence). This CDR3 has 16 amino acids.

This clonotype appeared a few times. This rearrangement joins TRBV29-1 to TRBJ2-2; D unclear. The CDR3 spans 14 residues. The V gene's germline CDR1 is SQVTM and CDR2 ANQGSEA. Trimming pared 4 bases from V and 9 bases from J, leaving 18 bases between. CDR3 region: CSVGSDTATWELFF. In DNA, the CDR3 is TGCAGCGTTGGGTCCGACACGGCTACCTGGGAGCTGTTTTTT.

V usage is TRBV20-1 and J usage is TRBJ1-1, with a tentative D call TRBD1 (5 bases). V was clipped by 5 bases and J by 5 bases, with 12 bases between them. This CDR3 contains 12 residues. Germline lookup yields CDR1 DFQATT and CDR2 SNEGSKA (reference sequence). As DNA, the CDR3 is TGCAGTGCTTTCCCAGGGCGAACTGAAGCTTTCTTT. Its protein product is CSAFPGRTEAFF.

V gene TRBV7-9 combines with J gene TRBJ1-1; D unresolved. This CDR3 region has 15 residues. The germline V gene encodes CDR1 SEHNR and CDR2 FQNEAQ (reference sequence). Trimming pared 1 base from V and 5 bases from J, leaving 14 bases between. This chain's CDR3 is CASSLGPTLATEAFF. For the CDR3, the DNA is TGTGCCAGCAGCTTAGGTCCGACACTGGCAACTGAAGCTTTCTTT.

This clonotype was observed a handful of times. The chain links TRBV12-3 or TRBV12-4 to TRBJ1-2; 8 nucleotides line up with TRBD1. J lost 4 bases, V lost 5 bases, and 6 bases had no gene match. The CDR3 has 14 residues. As DNA, the CDR3 is TGTGCCAGCAGTGGGACAGGAATCTCCTATGGCTACACCTTC. Translated, it gives CASSGTGISYGYTF.

A note on this clonotype: Because it lacks the conserved phenylalanine or tryptophan at the end, this CDR3 is likely a read error. V gene TRBV28 combines with J gene TRBJ2-7; D remains unclear. V shed 7 bases and J shed 7 bases, with 23 bases lying between them. The CDR3 runs 15 residues. Looked up from germline, CDR1 is MDHEN and CDR2 is SYDVKM. The CDR3 DNA follows: TGTGCCAGCATCTCACGTCCGGGCCCTGGTCGGGAGCAGTACTGC. This encodes CASISRPGPGREQYC.